Each of the 14 T cell receptor beta chains below was sequenced from the same sample in a study of blood T cells in healthy people across ages. Using a J-beta primer mix together with a sample-barcoded 5' primer, a second PCR was run for about 6 to 11 cycles. Using its own MiXCR run on the 5' RACE reads, TCRdb lists one record per CDR3 protein. The sample gives approximately 960,000 distinct CDR3 sequences, 25% to 30% of which show up once; roughly 10% is in the top ten. These data were also filed under a second study, of T cells of mothers and their children.

The sequencing input was blood. Receptors originate from a woman in her 40s in good health.

The chain couples TRBV25-1 to TRBJ2-1; D is possibly TRBD2 (7 bases). The CDR3 contains 16 residues. Per the germline V gene, CDR1 is MGHDK and CDR2 is SYGVNS. Trimming removed 10 bases from V and 3 bases from J, with 22 bases in between. CDR3 amino acids: CATEDGGRGGYNEQFF. CDR3 bases: TGTGCCACCGAGGACGGGGGTAGGGGGGGCTACAATGAGCAGTTCTTC.

For the CDR3, the DNA is TGCGCCAGCAGCCAAACCGGACAGGAGTATGGCTACACCTTC. Translation: CASSQTGQEYGYTF. This rearrangement joins TRBV4-3 to TRBJ1-2; 7 nucleotides agree with TRBD1. Germline assignment: CDR1 LGHNA and CDR2 YSLEER. CDR3 length equals 14 residues. The trim removed 2 bases at V and 5 bases at J, leaving 5 bases unmatched.

This clonotype was seen repeatedly, ten times or more. The chain has TRBV24-1 and TRBJ1-5, with 7 positions matching TRBD1. The germline CDR1 and CDR2 sequences are KGHDR and SFDVKD. This CDR3 comprises 13 residues. Germline trimming cut 9 bases from V and 7 bases from J; bases unmatched to any gene: 8. CDR3 coding DNA: TGTGCCACCGCCCAGGGGGGTCGGCAGCCCCAGCATTTT. It yields the protein CATAQGGRQPQHF.

CDR3 residues: CASTSTDAEYF. The CDR3 DNA follows: TGTGCCAGCACTAGCACAGATGCGGAGTATTTT. The chain couples TRBV12-3 or TRBV12-4 to TRBJ2-3, with D perhaps TRBD2 (5 bases). Between the trimmed V and J ends, which lost 7 bases and 13 bases, there was a span of 15 bases. This CDR3 spans 11 amino acids.

With regard to this clonotype: This may be a read error, as it is one base from a much larger clone. V usage is TRBV5-1 and J usage is TRBJ2-1; 7 nucleotides agree with TRBD1. The CDR3 totals 14 residues. V dropped 3 bases and J dropped 5; count of bases not matched to a gene: 5. CDR1 is SGHRS and CDR2 is YFSETQ in the germline V gene. CDR3 amino acids: CASSWDQGDNEQFF. CDR3 nucleotides: TGCGCCAGCAGCTGGGATCAGGGGGACAATGAGCAGTTCTTC.

This chain connects TRBV6-5 to TRBJ2-2, with D unresolved. This CDR3 contains 14 residues. The germline V gene has CDR1 MNHEY and CDR2 SVGAGI. Between the trimmed V and J ends, which lost 6 bases and 8 bases, there was a span of 16 bases. The CDR3 reads CASRIDRSPGELFF. DNA of the CDR3: TGTGCCAGCAGGATAGACCGGAGTCCGGGGGAGCTGTTTTTT.

The chain has TRBV18 and TRBJ2-7, with 9 bases identical to TRBD2. V lost 3 bases, J lost 5 bases, and 8 bases stayed unmatched. Germline CDR1 reads KGHSH; CDR2 reads LQKENI. CDR3 size: 15 residues. CDR3 sequence: CASSPGSGGWNEQYF. The CDR3 DNA sequence: TGTGCCAGCTCACCGGGGAGCGGGGGGTGGAACGAGCAGTACTTC.

This clonotype was observed many times. This chain uses TRBV27 with TRBJ2-7; D uncertain. This CDR3 is built from 12 residues. Germline V lookup: CDR1 MNHEY, CDR2 SMNVEV (reference sequence). The ends were cut back, 10 bases at V and 0 bases at J, with 10 bases in the middle. The CDR3 is CATYSSSYEQYF. CDR3 coding DNA: TGTGCCACCTATTCCAGCTCCTACGAGCAGTACTTC.

As regards this clonotype: A junction boundary mismatches the germline segment, possibly from a read error. V gene TRBV3-1 combines with J gene TRBJ1-2; TRBD1 aligns across 9 bases. In germline, CDR1 is LGHDT, CDR2 YNNKEL (reference sequence). The CDR3 totals 16 residues. The chain's CDR3 is CAGSQRPIGTGPGYTF. Here the CDR3 DNA reads TGTGCCGGCAGCCAAAGACCGATCGGGACAGGGCCGGGATACACCTTC. The whole variable domain, filled in from reference TRBV3-1 and TRBJ1-2, reads DTAVSQTPKYLVTQMGNDKSIKCEQNLGHDTMYWYKQDSKKFLKIMFSYNNKELIINETVPNRFSPKSPDKAHLNLHINSLELGDSAVYFCAGSQRPIGTGPGYTFGSGTRLTVV.

This clonotype came up a few times. V usage is TRBV18 and J usage is TRBJ2-1, with 8 bases aligning to TRBD1. V shed 3 bases and J 6 bases; nucleotides not matched to a gene: 4. There are 14 residues in the CDR3. Germline V lookup: CDR1 KGHSH, CDR2 LQKENI. In nucleotides, the CDR3 is TGTGCCAGCTCACCCAGGACAGGGATCAATGAGCAGTTCTTC. This sequence encodes CASSPRTGINEQFF.

The J gene is TRBJ2-7, the V gene TRBV5-6, with 9 bases fitting TRBD1. The V and J ends lost 4 bases and 6 bases, in that order; junction bases with no gene match: 8. This CDR3 spans 14 amino acids. From germline, CDR1 is SGHDT and CDR2 YYEEEE. CDR3 bases: TGTGCCAGCAGCGGTCCCGGGACAGGGCGCGAGCAGTACTTC. It encodes CASSGPGTGREQYF.

The chain carries TRBV7-2 and TRBJ2-5, with unresolved D. Gene TRBJ2-7 matches the end of the DNA better, so the J call may be wrong. CDR1 SGHTA and CDR2 FQGNSA come from the germline V gene. This CDR3 is built from 13 residues. The CDR3 DNA sequence: TGTGCCAGCAGCTTCGTAGCTAGTAACGAGCAGTACTTC. Its translation is CASSFVASNEQYF.

In this sample, this clonotype turned up a few times. The V and J genes are TRBV7-9 and TRBJ1-6; 7 bases map to TRBD1. The CDR3 has 17 residues. J lost 8 bases, V lost 1 base, and 11 bases had no gene match. Germline lookup yields CDR1 SEHNR and CDR2 FQNEAQ (reference sequence). The CDR3 DNA sequence: TGTGCCAGCAGCTTAGTAGGGACAGACCGATCCTATTCACCCCTCCACTTT. Translation gives CASSLVGTDRSYSPLHF.

This clonotype has ten or more counts. This chain joins TRBV28 and TRBJ1-5; no clear D gene. The germline CDR1 and CDR2 sequences are MDHEN and SYDVKM. Trimming took off 5 bases at V and 3 bases at J, with 14 bases between the two ends. The CDR3 contains 15 residues. Here the CDR3 reads CASSPSSGPNQPQHF. The CDR3 DNA reads as TGTGCCAGCAGTCCCAGTTCGGGTCCCAATCAGCCCCAGCATTTT.